This T cell receptor beta chain was obtained from a study of cytomegalovirus exposure and HLA in healthy donors. This clone appeared a single time. Germline values: CDR1 SQVTM, CDR2 ANQGSEA. The CDR3 loop spans 12 amino acids. Between the trimmed V and J ends, which lost 4 bases and 0 bases, there was a span of 6 bases. 60 Vbeta and 13 Jbeta primers were used in PCR. Profiling relied on immunoSEQ multiplex PCR, and the TCRdb table lists in-frame clones only, not all of them. The sample records under 200,000 clones, around 84% being singletons. The chain has TRBV29-1 and TRBJ1-1, with no clear D. The source material was PBMCs. This receptor was obtained from a man aged 18 to 30 in good health and CMV-seronegative. The CDR3 here is CSVVSLNTEAFF. CDR3 nucleotides: TGCAGCGTTGTGAGTCTGAACACTGAAGCTTTCTTT.